One and the same sample provided the 12 T cell receptor beta chains below, sequenced in a study of shared clonotypes between healthy human individuals. The protocol was immunoSEQ multiplex PCR, while the TCRdb copy is restricted to in-frame clones and leaves out a portion. The table has around 500,000 clones, roughly 85% seen once. The sequenced sample consisted of PBMCs. The origin of the receptors is a woman aged 40-49 years in good health. Some clones in this sample may be carry-over from other donors' samples.

This clone appeared a single time. The rearrangement joins TRBV6-5 to TRBJ2-5, with TRBD1 matching over 9 bases. This CDR3 is built from 15 residues. The J segment lost 5 bases and the V segment lost 5 bases, leaving 9 bases of the junction unmatched. CDR1 is MNHEY, CDR2 SVGAGI, per germline. The CDR3 sequence: CASSHLTGGWETQYF. The CDR3 nucleotides read TGTGCCAGCAGTCACCTGACAGGGGGTTGGGAGACCCAGTACTTC.

The chain couples TRBV7-9 to TRBJ2-1; 11 bases are shared with TRBD2. The CDR3 covers 16 residues. The V gene's germline CDR1 is SEHNR and CDR2 FQNEAQ (reference sequence). J lost 7 bases, V lost 4 bases, and 9 bases had no gene match. The chain's CDR3 is CASSYGTSGPSNEQFF. CDR3 coding DNA: TGTGCCAGCAGCTACGGGACTAGCGGACCCTCAAATGAGCAGTTCTTC.

This clone has a count of ten or more. The same CDR3 also results from other DNA sequences found in this sample. V is TRBV7-2 and J is TRBJ1-1; D uncertain. CDR3 length: 13 amino acids. The V end lost 2 bases, the J end lost 5 bases, and 9 bases lay between the germline ends. Germline V gives CDR1 SGHTA, CDR2 FQGNSA. The CDR3 DNA sequence: TGTGCCAGCAGCTTACTTTCGGAGACTGAAGCTTTCTTT. Encoded protein: CASSLLSETEAFF.

This clone was picked up a small number of times. The V and J genes are TRBV2 and TRBJ2-6, with 8 positions matching TRBD1. The J segment lost 4 bases and the V segment lost 6 bases, leaving 5 bases of the junction unmatched. The CDR3 extends over 15 amino acids. Looked up from germline, CDR1 is SNHLY and CDR2 is FYNNEI. CDR3 protein: CASRNRGYGANVLTF. The CDR3 DNA reads TGTGCCAGCAGGAACAGGGGGTACGGGGCCAACGTCCTGACTTTC. Full variable domain (rest looked up from reference TRBV2 and TRBJ2-6): EPEVTQTPSHQVTQMGQEVILRCVPISNHLYFYWYRQILGQKVEFLVSFYNNEISEKSEIFDDQFSVERPDGSNFTLKIRSTKLEDSAMYFCASRNRGYGANVLTFGAGSRLTVL.

The V and J genes are TRBV30 and TRBJ2-7; 12 positions agree with TRBD1. There are 14 residues in the CDR3. Trimming took 1 base from V and 3 from J; bases not matched to a gene: 1. CDR1 GTSNPN and CDR2 SVGIG come from the germline V gene (reference sequence). The CDR3 DNA reads as TGTGCCTGGAGTGGGGACAGGGGGCTCTACGAGCAGTACTTC. The encoded protein is CAWSGDRGLYEQYF.

The gene calls are TRBV27 and TRBJ2-6; D not resolved. The CDR3 is 13 amino acids. CDR1 and CDR2 (germline): MNHEY, SMNVEV (reference sequence). The V end was cut by 6 bases, the J end by 0 bases, with 3 bases between. Here the CDR3 reads CASRVSGANVLTF. The CDR3 nucleotides read TGTGCCAGCAGGGTCTCTGGGGCCAACGTCCTGACTTTC.

The V and J genes are TRBV19 and TRBJ2-7; TRBD2 aligns across 8 bases. Germline CDR1 LNHDA, CDR2 SQIVND (reference sequence). The CDR3 runs to 14 residues. The trim removed 5 bases at V and 2 bases at J, leaving 5 bases unmatched. As DNA, the CDR3 is TGTGCCAGTAGTCCCCGGGAGGGGCCCTACGAGCAGTACTTC. Translating it yields CASSPREGPYEQYF.

This clone was found a few times. The chain joins TRBV7-2 to TRBJ1-4; the D gene is possibly TRBD1 (6 bases). Trimming shortened V by 4 bases and J by 10 bases, and 22 bases separated the two germline ends. Germline V CDR1 and CDR2: SGHTA, FQGNSA. The CDR3 spans 16 residues. The CDR3 spells CASSSPGVQGRGKLFF. Written as DNA, the CDR3 is TGTGCCAGCAGCTCCCCTGGCGTACAGGGAAGGGGAAAACTGTTTTTT.

This clone was seen only a few times. The gene calls are TRBV15 and TRBJ1-6; D is unresolved. Trimming cost V 1 base and J 8 bases, with 12 bases left between them. Germline-derived CDR1 and CDR2 are LNHNV and YYDKDF (reference sequence). The CDR3 consists of 15 residues. The CDR3 loop is CATSRGRRGDSPLHF. The CDR3 nucleotides are TGTGCCACCAGCAGAGGCCGGCGTGGAGATTCACCCCTCCACTTT.

The chain has TRBV5-4 and TRBJ1-2; 8 nucleotides match TRBD1. Germline-derived CDR1 and CDR2 are SGHNT and YYREEE (reference sequence). With 0 bases clipped from V and 5 bases from J, the junction kept 9 bases outside the gene matches. This CDR3 region has 16 residues. This CDR3 is CASSLDVTGVRYGYTF. The CDR3 DNA reads as TGTGCCAGCAGCTTGGATGTGACAGGGGTGCGTTATGGCTACACCTTC. The full variable domain, rest sourced from reference TRBV5-4 and TRBJ1-2, is ETGVTQSPTHLIKTRGQQVTLRCSSQSGHNTVSWYQQALGQGPQFIFQYYREEENGRGNFPPRFSGLQFPNYSSELNVNALELDDSALYLCASSLDVTGVRYGYTFGSGTRLTVV.

The sample holds many counts of this clone. The J gene is TRBJ1-4, the V gene TRBV15, with TRBD1 identical over 7 bases. Unmatched junction bases numbered 4, after V lost 5 bases and J lost 7 bases. Germline assignment: CDR1 LNHNV and CDR2 YYDKDF (reference sequence). The CDR3 is 13 amino acids. CDR3 bases: TGTGCCACCAGCGGGAACAGGGGTGAAAAACTGTTTTTT. This encodes CATSGNRGEKLFF.

V gene TRBV18 combines with J gene TRBJ1-2; 9 nucleotides align to TRBD1. The CDR3 has 15 amino acids. CDR1 KGHSH and CDR2 LQKENI come from the germline V gene. V lost 2 bases, J lost 3 bases, and 4 bases stayed unmatched. This CDR3 is CASSPTTGGDYGYTF. The DNA of the CDR3 is TGTGCCAGCTCACCAACGACAGGGGGGGACTATGGCTACACCTTC.